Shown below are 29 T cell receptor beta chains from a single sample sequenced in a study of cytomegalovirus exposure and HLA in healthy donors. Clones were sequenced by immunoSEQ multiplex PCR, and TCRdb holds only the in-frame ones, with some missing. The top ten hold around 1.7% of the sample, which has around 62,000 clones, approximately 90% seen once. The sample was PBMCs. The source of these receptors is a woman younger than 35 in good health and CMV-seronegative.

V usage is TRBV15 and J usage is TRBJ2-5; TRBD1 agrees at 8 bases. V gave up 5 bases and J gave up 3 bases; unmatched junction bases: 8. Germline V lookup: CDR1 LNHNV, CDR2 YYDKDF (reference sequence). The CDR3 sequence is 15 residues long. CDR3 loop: CATSPDRAVEETQYF. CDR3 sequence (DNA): TGTGCCACCAGCCCGGACAGGGCGGTGGAAGAGACCCAGTACTTC.

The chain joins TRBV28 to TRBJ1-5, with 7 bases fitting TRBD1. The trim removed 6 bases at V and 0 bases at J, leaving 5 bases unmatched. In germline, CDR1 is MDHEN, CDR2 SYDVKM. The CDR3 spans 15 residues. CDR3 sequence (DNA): TGTGCCAGCAGCCAAGGGACAGTTAGCAATCAGCCCCAGCATTTT. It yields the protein CASSQGTVSNQPQHF.

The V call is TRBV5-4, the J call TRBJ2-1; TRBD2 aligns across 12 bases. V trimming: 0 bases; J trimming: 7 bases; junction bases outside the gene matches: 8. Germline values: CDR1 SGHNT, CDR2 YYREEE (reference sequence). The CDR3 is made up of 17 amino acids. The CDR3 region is CASSLGASGRAGNEQFF. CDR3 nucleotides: TGTGCCAGCAGCTTGGGGGCTAGCGGGAGGGCCGGTAATGAGCAGTTCTTC.

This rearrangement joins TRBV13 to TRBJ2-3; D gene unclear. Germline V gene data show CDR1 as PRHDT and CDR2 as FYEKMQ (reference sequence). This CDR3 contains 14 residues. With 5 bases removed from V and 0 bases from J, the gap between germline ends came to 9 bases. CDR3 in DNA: TGTGCCAGCAGCAATTCCTTTAGCACAGATACGCAGTATTTT. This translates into CASSNSFSTDTQYF.

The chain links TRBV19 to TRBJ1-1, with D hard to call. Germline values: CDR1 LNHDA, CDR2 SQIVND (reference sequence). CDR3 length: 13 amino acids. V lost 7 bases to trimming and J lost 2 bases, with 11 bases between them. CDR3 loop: CASTPPHNTEAFF. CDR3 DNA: TGTGCCAGTACCCCTCCACATAACACTGAAGCTTTCTTT.

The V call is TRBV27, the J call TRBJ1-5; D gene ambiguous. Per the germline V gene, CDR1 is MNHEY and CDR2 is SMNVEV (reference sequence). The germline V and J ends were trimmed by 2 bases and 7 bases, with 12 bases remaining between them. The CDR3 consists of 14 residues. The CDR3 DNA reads TGTGCCAGCAGTTTAAACCCGGGAGCCCAGCCCCAGCATTTT. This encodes CASSLNPGAQPQHF.

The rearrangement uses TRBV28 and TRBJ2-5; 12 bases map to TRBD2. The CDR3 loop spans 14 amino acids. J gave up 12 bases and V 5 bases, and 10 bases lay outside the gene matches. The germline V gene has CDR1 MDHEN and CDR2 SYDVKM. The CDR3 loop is CASSEGLAGRPKYF. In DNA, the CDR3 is TGTGCCAGCAGTGAGGGACTAGCGGGCAGGCCAAAGTACTTC.

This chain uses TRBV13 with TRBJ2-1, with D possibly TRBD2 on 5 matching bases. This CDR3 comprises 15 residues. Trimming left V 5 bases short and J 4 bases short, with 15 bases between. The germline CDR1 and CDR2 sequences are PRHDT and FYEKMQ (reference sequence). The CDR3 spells CASSPAANSYNEQFF. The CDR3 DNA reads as TGTGCCAGCAGCCCAGCGGCTAACTCTTACAATGAGCAGTTCTTC.

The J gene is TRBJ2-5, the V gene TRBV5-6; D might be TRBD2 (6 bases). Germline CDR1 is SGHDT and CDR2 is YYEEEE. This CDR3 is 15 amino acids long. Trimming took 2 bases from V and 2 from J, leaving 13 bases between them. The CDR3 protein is CASSFGAGTQETQYF. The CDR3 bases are TGTGCCAGCAGCTTTGGCGCGGGGACTCAAGAGACCCAGTACTTC.

DNA of the CDR3: TGTGCCAGCAGTCTTAGCGGGAGAGGGACAGATACGCAGTATTTT. Translating gives CASSLSGRGTDTQYF. The V call is TRBV28, the J call TRBJ2-3; 9 bases fit TRBD2. There are 15 residues in the CDR3. J gave up 3 bases and V 5 bases, and 6 bases lay outside the gene matches. The germline gives CDR1 MDHEN, CDR2 SYDVKM.

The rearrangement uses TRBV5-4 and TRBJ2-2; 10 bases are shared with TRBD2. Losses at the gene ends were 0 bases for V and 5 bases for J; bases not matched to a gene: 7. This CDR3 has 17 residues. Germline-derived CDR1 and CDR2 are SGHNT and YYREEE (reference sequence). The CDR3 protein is CASSLGLAGLGTGELFF. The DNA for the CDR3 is TGTGCCAGCAGCTTGGGACTAGCGGGCCTGGGTACCGGGGAGCTGTTTTTT.

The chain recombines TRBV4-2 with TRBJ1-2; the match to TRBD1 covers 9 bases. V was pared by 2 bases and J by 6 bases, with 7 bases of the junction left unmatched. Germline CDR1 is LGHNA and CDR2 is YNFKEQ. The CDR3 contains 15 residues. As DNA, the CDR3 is TGTGCCAGCAGCCAACCCGAAACAGGGGGCCATGGCTACACCTTC. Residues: CASSQPETGGHGYTF.

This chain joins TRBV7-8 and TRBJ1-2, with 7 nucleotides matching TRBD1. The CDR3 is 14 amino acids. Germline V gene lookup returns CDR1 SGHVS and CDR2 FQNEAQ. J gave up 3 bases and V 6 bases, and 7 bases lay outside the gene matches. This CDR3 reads CASSSTGKDYGYTF. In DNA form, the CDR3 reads TGTGCCAGCAGTTCGACAGGGAAGGACTATGGCTACACCTTC.

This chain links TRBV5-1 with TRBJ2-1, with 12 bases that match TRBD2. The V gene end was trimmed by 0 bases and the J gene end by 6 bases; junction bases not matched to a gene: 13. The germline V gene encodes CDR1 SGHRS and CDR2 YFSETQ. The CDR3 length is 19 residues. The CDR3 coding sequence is TGCGCCAGCAGCTTGGTTCGCCTAGCGGGAGGGCCGGGGGTCAATGAGCAGTTCTTC. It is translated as CASSLVRLAGGPGVNEQFF.

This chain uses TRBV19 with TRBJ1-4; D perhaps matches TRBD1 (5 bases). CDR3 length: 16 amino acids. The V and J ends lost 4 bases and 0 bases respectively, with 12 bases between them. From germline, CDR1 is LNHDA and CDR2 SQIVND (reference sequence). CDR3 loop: CASSSGTGTTNEKLFF. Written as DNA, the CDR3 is TGTGCCAGTAGTAGCGGGACGGGTACAACTAATGAAAAACTGTTTTTT.

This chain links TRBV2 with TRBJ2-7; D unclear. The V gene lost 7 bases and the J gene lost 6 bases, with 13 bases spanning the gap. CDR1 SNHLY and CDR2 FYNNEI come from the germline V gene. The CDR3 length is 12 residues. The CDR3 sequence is CASTGRGIEQYF. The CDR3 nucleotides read TGTGCCAGCACGGGTAGAGGAATCGAGCAGTACTTC.

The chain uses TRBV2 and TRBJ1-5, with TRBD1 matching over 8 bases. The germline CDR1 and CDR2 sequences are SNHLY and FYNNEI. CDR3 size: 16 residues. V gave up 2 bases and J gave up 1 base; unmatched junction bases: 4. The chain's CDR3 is CASSEQGALSNQPQHF. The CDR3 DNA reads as TGTGCCAGCAGTGAACAGGGGGCGCTCAGCAATCAGCCCCAGCATTTT.

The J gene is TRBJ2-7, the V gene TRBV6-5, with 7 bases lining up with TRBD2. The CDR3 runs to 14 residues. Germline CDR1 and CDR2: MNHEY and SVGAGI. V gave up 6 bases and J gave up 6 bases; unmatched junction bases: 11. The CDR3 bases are TGTGCCAGCAGGTCCGTTGGACTAGGATCCGAGCAGTACTTC. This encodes CASRSVGLGSEQYF.

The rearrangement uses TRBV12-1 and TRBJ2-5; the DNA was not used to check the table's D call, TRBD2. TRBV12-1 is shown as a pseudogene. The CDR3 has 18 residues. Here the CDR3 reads CASSSLRASGGDLETQYF. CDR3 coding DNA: TGTGCCAGCAGCTCCCTGCGGGCTAGCGGGGGGGACTTGGAGACCCAGTACTTC.

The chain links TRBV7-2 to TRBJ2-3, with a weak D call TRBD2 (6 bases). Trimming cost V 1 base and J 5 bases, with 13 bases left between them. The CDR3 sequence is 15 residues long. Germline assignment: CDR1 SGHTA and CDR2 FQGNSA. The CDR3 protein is CASSLGGVQRDTQYF. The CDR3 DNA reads TGTGCCAGCAGCTTAGGCGGGGTTCAGAGAGATACGCAGTATTTT.

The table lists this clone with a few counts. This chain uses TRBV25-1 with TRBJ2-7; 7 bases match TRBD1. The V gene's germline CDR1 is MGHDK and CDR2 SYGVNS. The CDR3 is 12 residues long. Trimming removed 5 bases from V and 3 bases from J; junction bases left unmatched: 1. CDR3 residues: CASSRDSYEQYF. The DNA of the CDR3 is TGTGCCAGCAGTAGGGACAGCTACGAGCAGTACTTC.

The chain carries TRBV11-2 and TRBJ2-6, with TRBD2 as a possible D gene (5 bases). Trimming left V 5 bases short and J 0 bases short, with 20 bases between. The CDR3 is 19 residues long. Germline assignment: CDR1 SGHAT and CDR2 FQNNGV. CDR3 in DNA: TGTGCCAGCAGCCCAAGACCGAGGGCGGCAAACTCTGGGGCCAACGTCCTGACTTTC. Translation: CASSPRPRAANSGANVLTF.

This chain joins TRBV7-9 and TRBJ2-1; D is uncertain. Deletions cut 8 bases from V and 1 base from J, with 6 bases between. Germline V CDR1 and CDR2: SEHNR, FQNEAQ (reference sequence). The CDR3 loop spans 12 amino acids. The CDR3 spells CASGESYNEQFF. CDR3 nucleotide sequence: TGTGCCAGCGGAGAATCCTACAATGAGCAGTTCTTC.

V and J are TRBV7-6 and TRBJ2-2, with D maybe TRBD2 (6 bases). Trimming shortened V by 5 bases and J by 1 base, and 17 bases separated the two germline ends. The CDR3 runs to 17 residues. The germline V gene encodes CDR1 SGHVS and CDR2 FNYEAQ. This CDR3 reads CASSDPPGTWNTGELFF. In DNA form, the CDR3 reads TGTGCCAGCAGCGATCCCCCAGGGACTTGGAACACCGGGGAGCTGTTTTTT.

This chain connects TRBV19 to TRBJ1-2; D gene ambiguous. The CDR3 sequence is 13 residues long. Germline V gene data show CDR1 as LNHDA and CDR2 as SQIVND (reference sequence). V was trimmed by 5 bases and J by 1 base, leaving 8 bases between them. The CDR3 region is CASSPQNNYGYTF. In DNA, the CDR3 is TGTGCCAGTAGTCCCCAGAATAACTATGGCTACACCTTC.

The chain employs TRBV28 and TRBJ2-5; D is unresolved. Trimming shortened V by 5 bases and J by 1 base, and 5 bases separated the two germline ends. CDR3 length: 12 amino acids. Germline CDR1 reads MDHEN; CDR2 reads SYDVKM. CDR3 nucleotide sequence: TGTGCCAGCAGTAGCGCCCAAGAGACCCAGTACTTC. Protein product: CASSSAQETQYF. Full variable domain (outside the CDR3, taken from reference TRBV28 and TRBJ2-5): DVKVTQSSRYLVKRTGEKVFLECVQDMDHENMFWYRQDPGLGLRLIYFSYDVKMKEKGDIPEGYSVSREKKERFSLILESASTNQTSMYLCASSSAQETQYFGPGTRLLVL.

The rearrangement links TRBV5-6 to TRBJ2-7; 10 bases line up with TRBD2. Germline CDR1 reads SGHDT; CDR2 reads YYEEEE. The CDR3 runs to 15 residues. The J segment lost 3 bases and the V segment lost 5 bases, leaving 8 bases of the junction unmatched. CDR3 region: CASSLEGLAVYEQYF. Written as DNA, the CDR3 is TGTGCCAGCAGTTTAGAAGGACTAGCGGTCTACGAGCAGTACTTC.

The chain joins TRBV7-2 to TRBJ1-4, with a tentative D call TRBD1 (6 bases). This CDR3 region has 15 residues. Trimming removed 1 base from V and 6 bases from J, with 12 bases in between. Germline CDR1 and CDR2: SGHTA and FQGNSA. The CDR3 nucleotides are TGTGCCAGCAGCTTAGTGGGGGGGGCTTATGAAAAACTGTTTTTT. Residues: CASSLVGGAYEKLFF.

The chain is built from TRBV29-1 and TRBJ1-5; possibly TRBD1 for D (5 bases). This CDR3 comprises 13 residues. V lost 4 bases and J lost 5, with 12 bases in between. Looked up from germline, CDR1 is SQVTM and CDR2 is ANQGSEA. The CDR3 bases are TGCAGCGTTGGTTCGGGGGAGGATCAGCCCCAGCATTTT. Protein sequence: CSVGSGEDQPQHF.